A single sample is the source of the 28 T cell receptor beta chains below, sequenced in a study of cytomegalovirus exposure and HLA in healthy donors. Primers for the PCR totalled 60 Vbeta and 13 Jbeta. Sequenced by immunoSEQ multiplex PCR; TCRdb stores in-frame clones only, minus some. The sample shows about 120,000 clones, more than 65% of them seen only once. The specimen was PBMCs. Receptor source: a man younger than 35 in good health and CMV-seropositive.

The table lists this clone with a few counts. V usage is TRBV6-6 and J usage is TRBJ2-1; D remains ambiguous. Germline-derived CDR1 and CDR2 are MNHNY and SVGAGI (reference sequence). The length of the CDR3 is 14 residues. With 6 bases removed from V and 0 bases from J, the gap between germline ends came to 9 bases. The CDR3 reads CASSRPGSYNEQFF. In DNA, the CDR3 is TGTGCCAGCAGCCGACCAGGCTCCTACAATGAGCAGTTCTTC.

The J gene is TRBJ2-6, the V gene TRBV9; D unclear. Germline V gene data show CDR1 as SGDLS and CDR2 as YYNGEE. The CDR3 totals 17 residues. The V gene lost 0 bases and the J gene lost 0 bases, with 10 bases spanning the gap. This CDR3 is CASSVVPRLSGANVLTF. In nucleotides, the CDR3 is TGTGCCAGCAGCGTAGTACCCAGGCTCTCTGGGGCCAACGTCCTGACTTTC.

This chain joins TRBV18 and TRBJ1-1; D gene uncertain. Germline V CDR1 and CDR2: KGHSH, LQKENI. The V end lost 5 bases, the J end lost 7 bases, and 11 bases lay between the germline ends. The CDR3 loop spans 12 amino acids. The CDR3 DNA sequence: TGTGCCAGCTCAACGAATTCGGGTGAAGCTTTCTTT. It specifies CASSTNSGEAFF. The whole variable domain, filled in from reference TRBV18 and TRBJ1-1, reads NAGVMQNPRHLVRRRGQEARLRCSPMKGHSHVYWYRQLPEEGLKFMVYLQKENIIDESGMPKERFSAEFPKEGPSILRIQQVVRGDSAAYFCASSTNSGEAFFGQGTRLTVV.

The rearrangement uses TRBV11-2 and TRBJ2-1, with TRBD1 identical over 7 bases. V lost 5 bases and J lost 0; bases outside the gene matches: 13. Germline lookup yields CDR1 SGHAT and CDR2 FQNNGV. CDR3 length equals 18 residues. CDR3 residues: CASSLVDRPVRSYNEQFF. The CDR3 DNA sequence: TGTGCCAGCAGCCTAGTGGACAGGCCGGTCCGCTCCTACAATGAGCAGTTCTTC.

J is TRBJ2-5 and V is TRBV10-3, with D possibly matching TRBD1 (5 bases). Trimming pared 2 bases from V and 2 bases from J, leaving 6 bases between. From germline, CDR1 is ENHRY and CDR2 SYGVKD. The CDR3 spans 13 residues. The CDR3 spells CAISEGQQETQYF. The CDR3 DNA reads as TGTGCCATCAGTGAGGGACAACAAGAGACCCAGTACTTC.

This rearrangement joins TRBV5-1 to TRBJ1-2; tentatively, D is TRBD1 (6 bases). V gave up 0 bases and J gave up 7 bases, with 13 bases separating them. CDR3 length equals 14 residues. Germline loops: CDR1 SGHRS, CDR2 YFSETQ. CDR3 in amino acids: CASSLDRASGGYTF. DNA of the CDR3: TGCGCCAGCAGCTTGGACAGGGCGTCGGGTGGCTACACCTTC.

The genes are TRBV29-1 and TRBJ1-2, with 8 bases that match TRBD1. Germline CDR1 and CDR2: SQVTM and ANQGSEA. This CDR3 comprises 14 residues. J gave up 5 bases and V 1 base, and 6 bases lay outside the gene matches. The chain's CDR3 is CSVEADRVWYGYTF. CDR3 bases: TGCAGCGTTGAAGCGGACAGGGTTTGGTATGGCTACACCTTC. The entire variable domain, with the rest obtained from reference TRBV29-1 and TRBJ1-2, is as follows: SAVISQKPSRDICQRGTSLTIQCQVDSQVTMMFWYRQQPGQSLTLIATANQGSEATYESGFVIDKFPISRPNLTFSTLTVSNMSPEDSSIYLCSVEADRVWYGYTFGSGTRLTVV.

The J gene is TRBJ2-1, the V gene TRBV7-8, with a tentative D call TRBD2 (5 bases). The V end was cut by 1 base, the J end by 8 bases, with 6 bases between. This CDR3 has 12 residues. The germline V gene has CDR1 SGHVS and CDR2 FQNEAQ. The CDR3, as DNA: TGTGCCAGCAGCTTAGACGGGGATGAGCAGTTCTTC. The encoded protein is CASSLDGDEQFF.

This chain connects TRBV4-1 to TRBJ2-1; D not certain. From germline, CDR1 is MGHRA and CDR2 YSYEKL. The CDR3 has 12 residues. Trimming stripped 0 bases from V and 8 bases from J, with 5 bases between. CDR3 sequence reads: CASSQDFDEQFF. The CDR3 DNA is TGCGCCAGCAGCCAAGACTTCGATGAGCAGTTCTTC.

This clone was seen only a few times. V is TRBV30 and J is TRBJ1-5, with TRBD1 matching over 8 bases. Germline loops: CDR1 GTSNPN, CDR2 SVGIG (reference sequence). V trimming: 5 bases; J trimming: 7 bases; junction bases outside the gene matches: 4. The CDR3 contains 12 residues. CDR3 coding DNA: TGTGCCTGGGGACAGGGTGGGCAGCCCCAGCATTTT. Translation gives CAWGQGGQPQHF.

Regarding this clone: At one end the junction does not follow the germline gene, possibly because of a read error. The V call is TRBV19, the J call TRBJ2-7; no reliable D call. The germline V gene has CDR1 LNHDA and CDR2 SQIVND (reference sequence). The CDR3 sequence is 9 residues long. The CDR3 sequence is CASIGRPIF. CDR3 DNA sequence: TGTGCCAGTATCGGCAGGCCCATCTTC.

This clone was seen more than once but under ten times. J is TRBJ2-6 and V is TRBV27, with D tentatively TRBD1 (6 bases). Trimming removed 2 bases at V and 0 bases at J, with 14 bases between. The CDR3 extends over 18 amino acids. Per germline, CDR1 MNHEY and CDR2 SMNVEV (reference sequence). CDR3 DNA sequence: TGTGCCAGCAGTTTACGTGCAGGGGCCCTCTCTGGGGCCAACGTCCTGACTTTC. As protein: CASSLRAGALSGANVLTF.

This clone has a handful of counts. The chain joins TRBV2 to TRBJ1-4; a possible D gene is TRBD1 (5 bases). V was trimmed by 2 bases and J by 8 bases, leaving 12 bases between them. CDR3 length: 14 amino acids. CDR1 is SNHLY and CDR2 is FYNNEI in the germline V gene. CDR3 sequence: CASSEIRAGEKLFF. CDR3 coding DNA: TGTGCCAGCAGTGAAATCAGGGCGGGGGAAAAACTGTTTTTT.

J is TRBJ1-5 and V is TRBV5-3; no reliable D call. TRBV5-3 is sorted into the ORF group, with uncertain function. V lost 4 bases to trimming and J lost 0 bases, with 14 bases between them. The CDR3 loop spans 16 amino acids. The CDR3: CARSLQEGNSNQPQHF. CDR3 DNA: TGTGCCAGAAGCCTCCAGGAGGGTAATAGCAATCAGCCCCAGCATTTT.

The V and J genes are TRBV5-1 and TRBJ1-6, with TRBD1 matching over 9 bases. The CDR3 consists of 19 residues. The germline V gene encodes CDR1 SGHRS and CDR2 YFSETQ. J gave up 7 bases and V 1 base, and 15 bases lay outside the gene matches. The CDR3 coding sequence is TGCGCCAGCAGCTTGACCACAACAGGGGGCCAGAGGACCAATTCACCCCTCCACTTT. Encoded protein: CASSLTTTGGQRTNSPLHF.

The chain recombines TRBV29-1 with TRBJ1-1; TRBD1 matches at 7 bases. This CDR3 region has 14 residues. The V and J ends lost 6 bases and 5 bases, in that order; junction bases with no gene match: 12. Germline V CDR1 and CDR2: SQVTM, ANQGSEA. The CDR3 loop is CSVGETGLRTEAFF. The DNA of the CDR3 is TGCAGCGTAGGCGAGACAGGGTTGAGGACTGAAGCTTTCTTT. The full variable domain, rest sourced from reference TRBV29-1 and TRBJ1-1, is SAVISQKPSRDICQRGTSLTIQCQVDSQVTMMFWYRQQPGQSLTLIATANQGSEATYESGFVIDKFPISRPNLTFSTLTVSNMSPEDSSIYLCSVGETGLRTEAFFGQGTRLTVV.

This clone was seen only a few times. The chain combines TRBV9 with TRBJ2-1, with D unclear. The germline gives CDR1 SGDLS, CDR2 YYNGEE. The CDR3 spans 13 residues. Trimming cost V 0 bases and J 8 bases, with 9 bases left between them. DNA for the CDR3: TGTGCCAGCAGCGTAGCTATTGTGGATGAGCAGTTCTTC. This gives the protein CASSVAIVDEQFF.

The chain recombines TRBV14 with TRBJ2-3; D perhaps matches TRBD1 (5 bases). Germline-derived CDR1 and CDR2 are SGHDN and FVKESK. The CDR3 consists of 16 residues. V was trimmed by 4 bases and J by 0 bases, leaving 14 bases between them. DNA of the CDR3: TGTGCCAGCAGCCCGTCCTGGGGCCTAAGCACAGATACGCAGTATTTT. Its protein product is CASSPSWGLSTDTQYF.

This clone was found once. The chain carries TRBV5-5 and TRBJ1-1; D is undetermined. The germline V gene encodes CDR1 SGHKS and CDR2 YYEKEE (reference sequence). V dropped 2 bases and J dropped 1 base, with 9 bases sitting between them. The CDR3 is 14 residues long. The CDR3 DNA follows: TGTGCCAGCAGCTTCGGTTCTGGGAACACTGAAGCTTTCTTT. Protein sequence: CASSFGSGNTEAFF.

The CDR3 DNA reads as TGTGCCAGTAGTATTCCCCGCCGGGGGAACACTGAAGCTTTCTTT. Translation: CASSIPRRGNTEAFF. This chain connects TRBV19 to TRBJ1-1; D is undetermined. Trimming took 3 bases from V and 1 from J, leaving 12 bases between them. The V gene's germline CDR1 is LNHDA and CDR2 SQIVND (reference sequence). CDR3 length: 15 amino acids.

CDR3 protein: CASSPTGGNYGYTF. CDR3 DNA sequence: TGTGCCAGCAGCCCGACAGGGGGTAACTATGGCTACACCTTC. The chain has TRBV7-3 and TRBJ1-2, with TRBD1 matching over 9 bases. Germline V gene lookup returns CDR1 SGHTA and CDR2 FQGTGA. This CDR3 comprises 14 residues. V was clipped by 5 bases and J by 1 base; unmatched bases: 2.

The chain has TRBV19 and TRBJ2-7; D remains unclear. The CDR3 runs to 16 residues. The V end was cut by 1 base, the J end by 4 bases, with 17 bases between. In germline, CDR1 is LNHDA, CDR2 SQIVND (reference sequence). DNA of the CDR3: TGTGCCAGTAGTATAGTTTACGGGTCTGTCATGTACGAGCAGTACTTC. As protein: CASSIVYGSVMYEQYF.

This clone was seen more than once but under ten times. V is TRBV14 and J is TRBJ1-1; D is ambiguous. CDR3 length: 13 residues. Germline CDR1 is SGHDN and CDR2 is FVKESK. Trimming left V 2 bases short and J 5 bases short, with 9 bases between. The DNA of the CDR3 is TGTGCCAGCAGCCAACTCCTAGGTACTGAAGCTTTCTTT. Translating it yields CASSQLLGTEAFF.

CDR3 sequence (DNA): TGTGCCTGGAGTGTACAGATTCATAAAGAGACCCAGTACTTC. Its translation is CAWSVQIHKETQYF. J is TRBJ2-5 and V is TRBV30; D not resolved. Germline V gene data show CDR1 as GTSNPN and CDR2 as SVGIG (reference sequence). The CDR3 loop spans 14 amino acids. V was clipped by 0 bases and J by 3 bases, with 11 bases between them.

This clone was counted only a few times. The chain recombines TRBV18 with TRBJ1-3, with TRBD1 matching over 7 bases. The CDR3 length is 12 residues. V trimming: 4 bases; J trimming: 8 bases; junction bases outside the gene matches: 2. The germline V gene encodes CDR1 KGHSH and CDR2 LQKENI. The CDR3 loop reads CASSQQGHTIYF. The CDR3 DNA reads TGTGCCAGCTCACAACAGGGGCACACCATATATTTT.

This chain uses TRBV21-1 with TRBJ2-5; no DNA check was done on the table's D call, TRBD2. Near its end, the DNA agrees better with TRBJ2-7, so the J call may be wrong. TRBV21-1 is a pseudogene locus. This CDR3 region has 12 residues. CDR3 region: CGRGLAGSEQYF. Here the CDR3 DNA reads TGTGGGCGGGGACTAGCGGGAAGCGAGCAGTACTTC.

This chain joins TRBV11-2 and TRBJ2-7; D may be TRBD1 (5 bases). V lost 1 base, J lost 0 bases, and 7 bases lay in between. The CDR3 consists of 14 residues. CDR1 and CDR2 (germline): SGHAT, FQNNGV. Here the CDR3 reads CASSLGDSSYEQYF. In DNA form, the CDR3 reads TGTGCCAGCAGCTTAGGCGACAGCTCCTACGAGCAGTACTTC.

This clone was counted a few times. The chain employs TRBV13 and TRBJ2-3; weak D call: TRBD2 (7 bases). The CDR3 loop spans 18 amino acids. From germline, CDR1 is PRHDT and CDR2 FYEKMQ (reference sequence). V dropped 4 bases and J dropped 5 bases, with 25 bases sitting between them. CDR3 in DNA: TGTGCCAGCAGCTCCCTTAGGGAGTGGCGGGGGACACAAGATACGCAGTATTTT. This encodes CASSSLREWRGTQDTQYF.